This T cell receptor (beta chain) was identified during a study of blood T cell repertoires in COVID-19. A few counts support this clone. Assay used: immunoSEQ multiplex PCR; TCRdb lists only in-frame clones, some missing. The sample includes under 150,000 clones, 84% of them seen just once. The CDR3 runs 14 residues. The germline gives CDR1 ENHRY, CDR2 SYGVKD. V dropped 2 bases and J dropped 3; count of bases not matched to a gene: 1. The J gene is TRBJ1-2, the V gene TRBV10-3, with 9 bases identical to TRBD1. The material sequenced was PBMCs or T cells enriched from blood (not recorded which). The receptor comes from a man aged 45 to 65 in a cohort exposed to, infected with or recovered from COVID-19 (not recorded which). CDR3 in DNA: TGTGCCATCAGTGAGAGGACAGGGGACTATGGCTACACCTTC. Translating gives CAISERTGDYGYTF.